This T cell receptor beta chain came from a study of graft-versus-host responses after intestinal transplantation (dated by TCRdb to about 2021). Context from the whole study: The transplants that recipients received were multivisceral, liver-intestinal, or isolated intestinal. To identify alloreactive clones, pre-transplant mixed lymphocyte reaction products were sequenced and then compared with unstimulated pre-transplant donor and recipient T cells. All recipients received anti-thymocyte globulin induction followed by maintenance tacrolimus and steroids for about three years. A peak of at least 4% donor T cells among recipient peripheral blood mononuclear cells was the definition used for donor T cell macrochimerism. After intestinal transplantation, graft-versus-host and host-versus-graft alloreactive T cell clones in the graft, circulation and bone marrow were tracked using bulk TCR-beta CDR3 sequencing. Rather than going through the commercial service, samples from three later patients were sequenced in-house on an Illumina MiSeq and processed with MiXCR. The cohort enrolled some 25 intestinal transplant recipients including one retransplant, and a few patients lacking pretransplant specimens were excluded. Overall results and qualifications from the work: Early after transplant, peak levels of circulating GvH clones were found to be associated with declines in HvG clones. Conclusions were limited by the relatively low number and heterogeneity of intestinal transplant patients. GvH clones were found in recipient bone marrow, and some of the GvH clones appeared earlier in ileal mucosa or blood, which is consistent with an intestinal mucosal origin. High GvH to HvG T cell clonal ratios were observed in the allografts of patients with donor T cell macrochimerism.

Libraries were built with the immunoSEQ multiplex PCR assay. For most patients, genomic DNA was isolated with the Qiagen DNeasy Blood and Tissue Kit and sent frozen to Adaptive Biotechnologies for TCR sequencing. Adaptive Biotechnologies carried out high-throughput TCR-beta CDR3 sequencing of genomic DNA for most patients. Per the authors' processing: TCR sequencing data were retrieved from Adaptive's ImmunoSEQ software for 15 to 20 patients, whereas three other patients were processed with MiXCR and VDJtools. To correct CD4 versus CD8 sorting errors, sequences present in both subsets at a frequency ratio below 5:1 were removed. CDR3 nucleotide sequences shared between donor and recipient were removed because their origin could not be assigned. To count as alloreactive, a clone needed at least 2-fold expansion over unstimulated cells and a minimum CFSE-low frequency of 0.002% (template counts) or 0.001% (read counts). Mappable clones were those detected in sequenced pre-transplant spleen, lymph node, or MLR CFSE-low populations of the donor or recipient. Cumulative frequency of alloreactive clones was calculated as a percentage of all sequences weighted by copy number. TCRdb took over this immuneACCESS table, retaining in-frame rearrangements with V and J assigned. Such tables are incomplete; in checked studies, under half of the missing clones stem from an unresolved V gene, and the remainder is unexplained. D and trimming were read from the DNA, whereas the V and J calls and clone size are those reported in that table. This sample holds approximately 90,000 clones; approximately 82% were observed only once. The ten largest clones add up to about 0.8% of the sample.

The CDR3 starts with the cysteine, ends with the phenylalanine, and has 15 residues. Kept here is only the CDR3 DNA, which spans 45 bases and is read in frame from base 1. V loses 5 bases, J loses 1 base, and the germline ends lie 12 bases apart. The CDR1 and CDR2 encoded by the germline V gene (reference sequence) are SEHNR and FQNEAQ. This clone was seen a few times. Its antigen has not been determined. Qualities for individual bases were not recorded, and no much larger clone is one base off. This sample includes further DNA sequences coding for the same CDR3. The sample's time point, from its label and the paper: cells obtained before transplantation from donor or recipient. CD3+CD4+ and CD3+CD8+ populations were FACS-sorted from unstimulated pre-transplant donor and recipient cells taken from spleen or lymph nodes.

The V and J genes are TRBV7-9 and TRBJ1-5; 6 matching bases give a weak D call of TRBD1. Sequencing was performed on unstimulated CD4+ T cells sorted from spleen or lymph node cells, taken before intestinal transplant. The sequence came from a human donor who received an intestinal transplant. The bases read TGTGCCAGCAGCCCCAGGGGAGGGAGCAATCAGCCCCAGCATTTT. Its protein product is CASSPRGGSNQPQHF.